This T cell receptor beta chain was sequenced for a study of T cell responses to AZD1222 COVID-19 vaccine (dated by TCRdb to about 2021). In terms of the full investigation: TCR sequencing was performed for 230 to 250 trial participants, of whom about 200 were given two doses of AZD1222 and roughly 25 were given two doses of MenACWY control vaccine. Trial participants were enrolled by age into 18-55, 56-69 and 70-plus year subgroups, with approximately 160, 26 and 62 TCR-sequenced participants respectively. Study-wide findings and limitations: CD4 TCRs associated with the vaccine covered the entire spike protein, and the dominant responses were in regions 160-218 and 743-854. The 56-69-year group was small, and its depth increase did not reach significance, likely because of low power. A significant rise in spike-specific TCR breadth and depth was observed after two AZD1222 doses relative to day 0 and relative to MenACWY recipients. Conclusions about previously exposed vaccinees are limited because only six or seven AZD1222 recipients were SARS-CoV-2 seropositive at baseline. Participants were mostly white British and included more females than males, and it was suggested by the authors that clonal diversity may have been underestimated. Because no samples from the day 14 peak response were available, repertoires could be characterized only after the peak T cell response. Nearly half of unique spike-specific TCRs reportedly recognized epitopes outside regions mutated in the B.1.351 and B.1.1.7 variants.

The CDR3 regions of human TCRbeta chains were analyzed by immunosequencing. Concerning the study's data processing: TCRs in the repertoires were matched against a reference library of SARS-CoV-2-specific TCRs that had been generated with the MIRA antigen-specificity platform. Breadth was defined as the fraction of unique TCRs that were SARS-CoV-2-associated, and depth was defined as the fraction of total T cells that were SARS-CoV-2-associated. Using the MIRA data, each spike-specific TCR was mapped to the spike region that the TCR reacts to and placed in a CD4 or CD8 class. Log10-transformed breadth and depth values were compared by one-way ANOVA with Sidak's multiple comparisons tests. The table was pulled from immuneACCESS by TCRdb, which kept in-frame rearrangements only. Such tables lose some clones; where checked, under half of the loss comes from unresolved V genes, and the rest has no known cause. Clonal size and the V and J genes are those of that table, whereas D and trimming came from the DNA. Recorded for this sample are some 150,000 clones; 82% of them occurred a single time. The ten largest account for around 4.1% of the sample.

According to the study, the label for this sample's time point signals: baseline before first vaccination. The treatment or condition label of this sample denotes: meningococcal conjugate vaccine given as trial control. Vaccinee samples were obtained from the UK trials COV001 and COV002, which included a single-blind randomized controlled phase 2/3 trial of AZD1222 (ChAdOx1 nCoV-19) in healthy adults. For TCRbeta chain sequencing, PBMC samples were collected from trial participants at day 0 and at day 28 after the second dose. As for this clone: The specificity of this receptor is unknown. The sample holds no much larger clone one base away, and base qualities are not on file.

The germline V gene (reference sequence) yields LGHDT for CDR1 and YNNKEL for CDR2. The cysteine opens and the phenylalanine closes a CDR3 of 13 amino acids. The entry retains the CDR3 DNA only, 39 bases that are in frame from base 1. V was cut back by 0 bases and J by 8 bases, leaving a gap of 10 bases between them. The sample was peripheral blood, taken on day 0 of MenACWY control vaccination. This TCR came from an adult in good health. The V gene is TRBV3-1 (or the pseudogene TRBV3-2) and the J gene is TRBJ1-2; a tentative D call is TRBD1 (6 bases match). Read as DNA, the sequence is TGTGCCAGCAGCCAAGATAGTGGGGGCGGCTACACCTTC. This translates into CASSQDSGGGYTF.